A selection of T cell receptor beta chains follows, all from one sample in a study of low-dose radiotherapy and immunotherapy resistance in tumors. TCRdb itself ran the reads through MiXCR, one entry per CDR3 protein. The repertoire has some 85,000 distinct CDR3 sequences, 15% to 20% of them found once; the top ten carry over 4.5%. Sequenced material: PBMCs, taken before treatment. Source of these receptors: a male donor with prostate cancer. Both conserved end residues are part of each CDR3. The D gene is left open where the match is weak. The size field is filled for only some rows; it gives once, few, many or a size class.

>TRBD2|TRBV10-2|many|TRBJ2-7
TGCGCCAGTACTCCCGGGACTAGCGGGGACGAGCAGTACTTC
CASTPGTSGDEQYF
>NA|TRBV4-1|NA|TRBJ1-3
TGCGCCAGCAGTCAACAGGCCTCTGGAAACACCATATATTTT
CASSQQASGNTIYF
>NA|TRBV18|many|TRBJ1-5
TGTGCCAGCTCATCAGTGGCAGGGGCGAGTAATCAGCCCCAGCATTTT
CASSSVAGASNQPQHF
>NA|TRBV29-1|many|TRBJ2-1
TGCAGCGGGGTACGTGGGCCGGGGGAGCAGTTCTTC
CSGVRGPGEQFF
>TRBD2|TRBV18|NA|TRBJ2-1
TGTGCCAGCTCACTACTCGGGACTAGCGGGAGGTACAATGAGCAGTTCTTC
CASSLLGTSGRYNEQFF
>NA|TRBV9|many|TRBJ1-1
TGTGCCAGCAGCGTTGGGGGGCCGACTGAAGCTTTCTTT
CASSVGGPTEAFF
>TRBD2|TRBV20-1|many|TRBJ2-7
TGCAGTGCTAGAGATCGGGTATTGGCGGGAGTCTACGAGCAGTACTTC
CSARDRVLAGVYEQYF
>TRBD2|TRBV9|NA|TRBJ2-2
TGTGCCAGCAGCGGGGGACTAGCGGGATTCACCGGGGAGCTGTTTTTT
CASSGGLAGFTGELFF
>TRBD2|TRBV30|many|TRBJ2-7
TGTGCCTGGAGTGTGGTTTTTAGCGGGGTGTCGCGCGAGCAGTACTTC
CAWSVVFSGVSREQYF
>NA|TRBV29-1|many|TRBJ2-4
TGCAGCGTTGAAGGAAGGAACGGCAGTTTTGTCAAAAACATTCAGTACTTC
CSVEGRNGSFVKNIQYF
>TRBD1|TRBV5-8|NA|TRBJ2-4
TGTGCCAGCAGCTTCGGGGACAGGGCCGGAAACATTCAGTACTTC
CASSFGDRAGNIQYF
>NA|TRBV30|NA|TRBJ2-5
TGTGCCTGGGGAATCAAAGAGACCCAGTACTTC
CAWGIKETQYF
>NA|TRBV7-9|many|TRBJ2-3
TGTGCCAGCAGCTTAGCGGGGTTGGATACGCAGTATTTT
CASSLAGLDTQYF
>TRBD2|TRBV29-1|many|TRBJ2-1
TGCAGCGTCATAGCGGGAGATAGATACAATGAGCAGTTCTTC
CSVIAGDRYNEQFF
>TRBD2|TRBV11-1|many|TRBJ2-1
TGTGCCAGCAGCTTAGTAGCGGGCTCCTACAATGAGCAGTTCTTC
CASSLVAGSYNEQFF
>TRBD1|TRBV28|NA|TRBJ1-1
TGTGCCAGCACCGAGGGGGCTGGAACTGAAGCTTTCTTT
CASTEGAGTEAFF
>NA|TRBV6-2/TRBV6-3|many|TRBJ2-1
TGTGCCAGCAGGGGGATTCCCCCAGGTGAGCAGTTCTTC
CASRGIPPGEQFF
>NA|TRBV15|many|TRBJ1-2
TGTGCCACCAGCAGAGATCAAGCTCTAACTAGTGGCTACACCTTC
CATSRDQALTSGYTF
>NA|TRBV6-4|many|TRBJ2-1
TGTGCCAGCAGTGAAGCCGGGACACCTTACAATGAGCAGTTCTTC
CASSEAGTPYNEQFF
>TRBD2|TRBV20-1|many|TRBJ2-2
TGCAGTGCTAGCCCGGGACTAGCGGCCACCGGGGAGCTGTTTTTT
CSASPGLAATGELFF
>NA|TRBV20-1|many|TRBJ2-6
TGCAGTGCTAGAGATCCGCTATTCTCTGGGGCCAACGTCCTGACTTTC
CSARDPLFSGANVLTF
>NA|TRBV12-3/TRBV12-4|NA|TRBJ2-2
TGTGCCAGCAGCCCCTTATCGGTGAACACCGGGGAGCTGTTTTTT
CASSPLSVNTGELFF
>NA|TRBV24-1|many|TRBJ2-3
TGTGCCACCAGTGACAGGGACAAGGAAAGGCATTTT
CATSDRDKERHF
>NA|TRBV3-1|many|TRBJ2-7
TGTGCCAGCAGCCAACATGATAAACTGGGACGGGAGCAGTACTTC
CASSQHDKLGREQYF
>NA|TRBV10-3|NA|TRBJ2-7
TGTGCCATCAGTGAGCCCCCGGCGCGGGAGCAGTACTTC
CAISEPPAREQYF
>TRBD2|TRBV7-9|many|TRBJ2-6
TGTGCCGTCCTCCGGGAGGGCCGATTCTTCTCTGGGGCCAACGTCCTGACTTTC
CAVLREGRFFSGANVLTF
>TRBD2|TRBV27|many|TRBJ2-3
TGTGCCAGCAGTTCCTCTAGCGGGAGGGTGGATACGCAGTATTTT
CASSSSSGRVDTQYF
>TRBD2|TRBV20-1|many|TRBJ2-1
TGCAGTGCAGAGGGCGGGGGGGTTGACAATGAGCAGTTCTTC
CSAEGGGVDNEQFF
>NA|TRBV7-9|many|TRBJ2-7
TGTGCCAGCAGCTTAGCGCATCGGACAGAAGCCGAGCAGTACTTC
CASSLAHRTEAEQYF
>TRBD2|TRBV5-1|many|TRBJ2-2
TGCGCCAGCAGCTTGGTACTAGCGGGGGGCCGGGAGCTGTTTTTT
CASSLVLAGGRELFF
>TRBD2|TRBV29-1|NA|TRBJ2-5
TGCAGCGTACTTGGGACTAGCGGGGGGATGGGGGAGACCCAGTACTTC
CSVLGTSGGMGETQYF
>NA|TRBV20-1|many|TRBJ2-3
TGCAGTGCCAAATACACAACCGGGGGAACCACAGATACGCAGTATTTT
CSAKYTTGGTTDTQYF
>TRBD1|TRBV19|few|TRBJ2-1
TGTGCCAGTAGTCCGAGACAGGGGAATGAGCAGTTCTTC
CASSPRQGNEQFF
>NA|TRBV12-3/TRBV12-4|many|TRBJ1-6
TGTGCCAGCAGTTTGGAGTTCCGAACACCCCTCCACTTT
CASSLEFRTPLHF
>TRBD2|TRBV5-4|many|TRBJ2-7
TGTGCCAGCAGCCCGGGACTAGCGGCCGAGCAGTACTTC
CASSPGLAAEQYF
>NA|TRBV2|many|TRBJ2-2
TGTGCCAGCACCCAGACCCTGAACACCGGGGAGCTGTTTTTT
CASTQTLNTGELFF
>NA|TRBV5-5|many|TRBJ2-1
TGTGCCAGCAGCTTGAACGGGCTAAGTTTTGAGCAGTTCTTC
CASSLNGLSFEQFF
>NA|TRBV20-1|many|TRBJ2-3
TGCAGTTCTATGGGTGATGCTACGCAGTATTTT
CSSMGDATQYF
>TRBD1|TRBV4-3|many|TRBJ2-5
TGCGCCAGCAGCCAGGGACAGGGATCTCTTGAGACCCAGTACTTC
CASSQGQGSLETQYF
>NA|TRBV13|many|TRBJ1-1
TGTGCCAGCAGCTTAGGGCAGGGCCTGAACACTGAAGCTTTCTTT
CASSLGQGLNTEAFF
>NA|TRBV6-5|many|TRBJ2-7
TGTGCCAGCAGTTCCAGGGGCCCAACCTACGAGCAGTACTTC
CASSSRGPTYEQYF
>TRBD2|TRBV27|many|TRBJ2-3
TGTGCCAGCAGTTCACTAGCGGGGGGAACAGATACGCAGTATTTT
CASSSLAGGTDTQYF
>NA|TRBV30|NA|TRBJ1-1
TGTGCCTGGAGTGCCCGCGGGACCGAGGACACTGAAGCTTTCTTT
CAWSARGTEDTEAFF
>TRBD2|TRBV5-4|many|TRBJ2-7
TGTGCCAGCAGCTTGCGGGCGGGGGGGCTCGAGCAGTACTTC
CASSLRAGGLEQYF
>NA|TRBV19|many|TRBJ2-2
TGTGCCAGTAGTCGGCGGGAGAACACCGGGGAGCTGTTTTTT
CASSRRENTGELFF
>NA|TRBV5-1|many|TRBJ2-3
TGCGCCAGCAGCTTGGTGGTAGATACGCAGTATTTT
CASSLVVDTQYF
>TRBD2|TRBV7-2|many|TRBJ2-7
TGTGCCAGCAGTCCCAGGAGCGGGGCCCTCTACGAGCAGTACTTC
CASSPRSGALYEQYF
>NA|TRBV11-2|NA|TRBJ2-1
TGTGCCAGCACTCCATTCCGGAGTCGCAATGAGCAGTTCTTC
CASTPFRSRNEQFF
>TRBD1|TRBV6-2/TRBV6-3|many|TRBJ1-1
TGTGCCAGCAGTGGTTGGGACAGGGGTGACACTGAAGCTTTCTTT
CASSGWDRGDTEAFF
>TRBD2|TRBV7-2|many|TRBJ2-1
TGTGCCAGCAGCTTCTCCGGGACTAGTTCCTACAATGAGCAGTTCTTC
CASSFSGTSSYNEQFF
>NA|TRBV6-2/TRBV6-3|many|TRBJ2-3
TGTGCCAGCAGTTACTTCGCGGGGCAAACACCTCTTTCCACAGATACGCAGTATTTT
CASSYFAGQTPLSTDTQYF
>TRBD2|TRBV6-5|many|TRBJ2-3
TGTGCCTCAGCCTCAGGCGGGAGGGCCGTTGATACGCAGTATTTT
CASASGGRAVDTQYF